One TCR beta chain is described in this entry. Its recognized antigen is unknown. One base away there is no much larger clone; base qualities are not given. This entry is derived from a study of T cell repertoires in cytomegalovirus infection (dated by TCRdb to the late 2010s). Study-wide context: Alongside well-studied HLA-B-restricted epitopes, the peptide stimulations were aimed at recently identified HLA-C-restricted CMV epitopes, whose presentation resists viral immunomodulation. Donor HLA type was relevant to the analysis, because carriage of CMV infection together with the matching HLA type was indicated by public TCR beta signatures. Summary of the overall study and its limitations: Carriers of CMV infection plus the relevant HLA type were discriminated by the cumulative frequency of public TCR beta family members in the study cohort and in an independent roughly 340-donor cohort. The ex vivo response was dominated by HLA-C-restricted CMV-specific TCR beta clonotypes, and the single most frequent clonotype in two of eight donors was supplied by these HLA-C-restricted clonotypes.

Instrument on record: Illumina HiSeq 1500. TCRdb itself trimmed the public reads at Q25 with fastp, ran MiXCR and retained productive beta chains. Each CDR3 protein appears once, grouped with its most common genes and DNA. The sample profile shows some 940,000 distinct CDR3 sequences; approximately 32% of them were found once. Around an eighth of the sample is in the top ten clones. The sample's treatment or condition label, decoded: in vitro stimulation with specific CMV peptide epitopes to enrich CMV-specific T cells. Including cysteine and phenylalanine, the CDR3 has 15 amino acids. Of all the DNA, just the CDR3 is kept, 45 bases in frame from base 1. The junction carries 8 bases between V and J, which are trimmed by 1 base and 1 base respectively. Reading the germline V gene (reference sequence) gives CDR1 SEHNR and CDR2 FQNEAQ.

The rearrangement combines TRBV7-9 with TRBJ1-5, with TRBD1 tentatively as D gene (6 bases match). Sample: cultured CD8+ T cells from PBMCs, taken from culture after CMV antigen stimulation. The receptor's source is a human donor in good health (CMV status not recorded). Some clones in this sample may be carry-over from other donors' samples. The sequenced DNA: TGTGCCAGCAGCTTAGATACAGGGAGCAATCAGCCCCAGCATTTT. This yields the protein CASSLDTGSNQPQHF.